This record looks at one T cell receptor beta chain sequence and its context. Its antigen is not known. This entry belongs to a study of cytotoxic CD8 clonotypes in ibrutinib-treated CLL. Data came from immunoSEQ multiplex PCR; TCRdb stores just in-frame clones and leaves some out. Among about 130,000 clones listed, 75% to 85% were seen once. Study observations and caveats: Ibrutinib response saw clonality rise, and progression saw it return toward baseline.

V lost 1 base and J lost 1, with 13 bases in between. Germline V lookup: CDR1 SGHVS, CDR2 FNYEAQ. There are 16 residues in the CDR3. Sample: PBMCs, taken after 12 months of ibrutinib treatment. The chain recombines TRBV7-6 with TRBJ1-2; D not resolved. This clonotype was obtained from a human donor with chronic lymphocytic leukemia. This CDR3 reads CASSLGHGLDNYGYTF. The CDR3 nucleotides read TGTGCCAGCAGCTTAGGGCATGGACTAGATAACTATGGCTACACCTTC. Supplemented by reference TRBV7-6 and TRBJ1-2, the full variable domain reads GAGVSQSPRYKVTKRGQDVALRCDPISGHVSLYWYRQALGQGPEFLTYFNYEAQQDKSGLPNDRFSAERPEGSISTLTIQRTEQRDSAMYRCASSLGHGLDNYGYTFGSGTRLTVV.